The 7 T cell receptor beta chains presented below share a single source sample, sequenced in a study of blood T cell repertoires in COVID-19. Using immunoSEQ multiplex PCR, the repertoire was profiled, and TCRdb retains in-frame clones only, with some absent. The table lists some 300,000 clones, roughly nine tenths of them singletons. Sequencing was done on a sample of PBMCs or T cells enriched from blood (not recorded which). Receptor source: a woman under 40 who had recovered from COVID-19.

In nucleotides, the CDR3 is TGTGCCAGCAGTTTTACGGGGACTCTTAATGAAGCTTTCTTT. Protein: CASSFTGTLNEAFF. The chain joins TRBV28 to TRBJ1-1, with D maybe TRBD1 (5 bases). V shed 3 bases and J shed 7 bases, with 15 bases lying between them. Germline CDR1 is MDHEN and CDR2 is SYDVKM. CDR3 length equals 14 residues.

Only one count was recorded for this clone. The V call is TRBV28, the J call TRBJ1-1, with unresolved D. Germline lookup yields CDR1 MDHEN and CDR2 SYDVKM. The CDR3 totals 14 residues. The ends were cut back, 6 bases at V and 0 bases at J, with 11 bases in the middle. The DNA for the CDR3 is TGTGCCAGCAGATACGGACTGATGAACACTGAAGCTTTCTTT. Its translation: CASRYGLMNTEAFF.

The chain has TRBV10-1 and TRBJ2-5; TRBD1 agrees at 10 bases. CDR3 length: 16 residues. The trim removed 6 bases at V and 2 bases at J, leaving 9 bases unmatched. Germline V lookup: CDR1 WNHNN, CDR2 SYGVQD (reference sequence). For the CDR3, the DNA is TGCGCCAGCAGAGAACGCCGGGACAGGGGACAAGAGACCCAGTACTTC. The encoded protein is CASRERRDRGQETQYF.

V and J are TRBV19 and TRBJ2-7; 11 bases agree with TRBD1. The trim removed 6 bases at V and 6 bases at J, leaving 4 bases unmatched. The CDR3 runs to 13 residues. Germline V gene data show CDR1 as LNHDA and CDR2 as SQIVND (reference sequence). The CDR3, as DNA: TGTGCCAGTAGGCCGGGGACAGGGGGCGAGCAGTACTTC. It encodes CASRPGTGGEQYF.

DNA of the CDR3: TGTGCCAGCAGCCCCACGACAGGAGCTAACTATGGCTACACCTTC. This encodes CASSPTTGANYGYTF. The chain employs TRBV5-4 and TRBJ1-2; perhaps TRBD1 as D (6 bases). V was clipped by 4 bases and J by 0 bases, with 13 bases between them. The V gene's germline CDR1 is SGHNT and CDR2 YYREEE (reference sequence). The CDR3 covers 15 residues.

Concerning this clone: This specimen includes other DNA sequences encoding the same CDR3. The chain carries TRBV6-5 and TRBJ1-2; 10 bases agree with TRBD1. Losses at the gene ends were 5 bases for V and 4 bases for J; bases not matched to a gene: 7. Germline V gene data show CDR1 as MNHEY and CDR2 as SVGAGI. This CDR3 comprises 15 residues. Written as DNA, the CDR3 is TGTGCCAGCAGTCCCACGGGACAGGGGCTCTATGGCTACACCTTC. Residues: CASSPTGQGLYGYTF.

This chain links TRBV7-6 with TRBJ1-2, with 8 bases identical to TRBD1. This CDR3 is 15 amino acids long. J lost 3 bases, V lost 5 bases, and 8 bases had no gene match. Looked up from germline, CDR1 is SGHVS and CDR2 is FNYEAQ. The CDR3 bases are TGTGCCAGCAGCGGTAGAGGACAGGGTGACTATGGCTACACCTTC. Its translation is CASSGRGQGDYGYTF. Full variable domain (missing parts from reference TRBV7-6 and TRBJ1-2): GAGVSQSPRYKVTKRGQDVALRCDPISGHVSLYWYRQALGQGPEFLTYFNYEAQQDKSGLPNDRFSAERPEGSISTLTIQRTEQRDSAMYRCASSGRGQGDYGYTFGSGTRLTVV.